This TCR beta chain comes out of a study of identical twins. Study results and limitations: With abundant cord blood beta clonotypes, insertions were fewer; memory repertoires showed no such pattern.

TCRdb passed the 5' RACE reads through MiXCR, listing each CDR3 protein once. Among 450,000 or so distinct CDR3 sequences listed, roughly an eighth were seen once. This clonotype was observed a few times. No antigen is known for it. Germline V gene sequence: CDR1 KGHDR, CDR2 SFDVKD. This CDR3 has 16 amino acids. The V end lost 3 bases, the J end lost 10 bases, and 21 bases lay between the germline ends. The sample also formed part of further work on yellow fever vaccine responses in identical twins. That study adds: Vaccine T cell responses of twins reportedly seemed partly convergent and partly personalized.

Sequencing was carried out using CD4+ T cells sorted from blood. The chain carries TRBV24-1 and TRBJ2-1, with a tentative D call TRBD2 (6 bases). The source of this sequence is a woman aged 18 to 35 in good health. This chain's CDR3 is CATSDPAGQHVREQFF. In nucleotides, the CDR3 is TGTGCCACCAGTGATCCAGCGGGCCAGCATGTCAGGGAGCAGTTCTTC.